These T cell receptor beta chains were read from a single sample in a study of PD-L1 blockade in urothelial cancer. TCRdb's table, derived via immunoSEQ multiplex PCR, lists solely in-frame clones and lacks some. The data contain 85,000 to 90,000 clones, about 85% of them singletons. The material was PBMCs, obtained around atezolizumab (anti-PD-L1) treatment. These receptor sequences come from a man aged 60-69 years with urothelial cancer. CDR3s include the opening cysteine and the closing phenylalanine or tryptophan. A D gene is named only where the DNA matches it firmly. Some rows have no size entry. The others give once, few or many, or a class for an expanded clone.

size	D	J	V	CDR3	DNA
.	.	TRBJ2-5	TRBV6-5	CASSYSGQGTGQTQYF	TGTGCCAGCAGTTATTCCGGGCAGGGGACGGGACAGACCCAGTACTTC
.	.	TRBJ1-3	TRBV6-1	CASSELGARGNTIYF	TGTGCCAGCAGTGAATTAGGGGCGCGTGGAAACACCATATATTTT
.	.	TRBJ2-3	TRBV2	CATPGPRTQYF	TGTGCCACTCCAGGCCCCAGGACGCAGTATTTT
few	.	TRBJ2-7	TRBV5-5	CASSLDNRVLHESYEQYF	TGTGCCAGCAGCTTAGATAACAGGGTCCTCCACGAATCCTACGAGCAGTACTTC
.	TRBD1	TRBJ2-7	TRBV5-1	CASSILGTAELEQYF	TGCGCCAGCAGCATACTGGGGACAGCTGAGTTGGAGCAGTACTTC
.	TRBD2	TRBJ2-7	TRBV10-3	CAISEGLAVSYEQYF	TGTGCCATCAGTGAGGGACTAGCGGTGAGCTACGAGCAGTACTTC
once	TRBD1	TRBJ2-6	TRBV18	CASSIRQGPGANVLTF	TGTGCCAGCTCAATTCGACAGGGGCCGGGGGCCAACGTCCTGACTTTC
.	.	TRBJ2-3	TRBV10-3	CALKQEQSTDTQYF	TGTGCCTTGAAACAGGAACAGAGCACAGATACGCAGTATTTT
.	TRBD1	TRBJ2-6	TRBV5-5	CASSPRQGSSGANVLTF	TGTGCCAGCAGCCCTAGACAGGGGAGCTCTGGGGCCAACGTCCTGACTTTC
few	TRBD2	TRBJ2-3	TRBV7-2	CASSLEPSGGARRTDTQYF	TGTGCCAGCAGCTTAGAACCTAGCGGGGGGGCCAGGCGGACAGATACGCAGTATTTT
few	.	TRBJ1-1	TRBV19	CASRDFDGYTEAFF	TGTGCCAGTAGGGACTTTGATGGGTACACTGAAGCTTTCTTT
.	.	TRBJ2-5	TRBV7-2	CASSQMGGLQETQYF	TGTGCCAGCAGCCAGATGGGGGGGCTCCAAGAGACCCAGTACTTC
.	.	TRBJ1-2	TRBV20-1	CSLTANYGYTF	TGCAGTCTGACAGCTAACTATGGCTACACCTTC
.	.	TRBJ1-1	TRBV27	CASSLKGNMNTEAFF	TGTGCCAGCAGTTTAAAGGGGAACATGAACACTGAAGCTTTCTTT
.	.	TRBJ1-2	TRBV7-9	CASSLDSFYGYTF	TGTGCCAGCAGCCTGGACAGCTTCTATGGCTACACCTTC
.	TRBD1	TRBJ2-7	TRBV5-1	CASSLARTGTYEQYF	TGCGCCAGCAGCTTGGCTCGGACAGGGACCTACGAGCAGTACTTC
.	.	TRBJ1-2	TRBV28	CASSPYPDSYGYTF	TGTGCCAGCAGTCCTTATCCCGATAGCTATGGCTACACCTTC
.	.	TRBJ2-1	TRBV4-2	CASSQSESGYNEQFF	TGTGCCAGCAGCCAAAGCGAGTCCGGCTACAATGAGCAGTTCTTC
once	TRBD1	TRBJ2-1	TRBV7-3	CASSLTSGAGGWEQFF	TGTGCCAGCAGCTTAACGTCTGGGGCAGGGGGCTGGGAGCAGTTCTTC
.	TRBD1	TRBJ1-1	TRBV7-9	CASSLIRGQKAFF	TGTGCCAGTAGCTTAATTCGGGGACAGAAAGCTTTCTTT
.	.	TRBJ2-1	TRBV9	CASSPRTNTGPDFNEQFF	TGTGCCAGCAGCCCACGGACCAATACCGGACCGGACTTTAATGAGCAGTTCTTC
.	TRBD1	TRBJ2-7	TRBV15	CATYDRGQWGEQYF	TGTGCCACCTACGACAGGGGGCAGTGGGGAGAGCAGTACTTC
once	.	TRBJ1-2	TRBV29-1	CSVPRSQGSYGYTF	TGCAGCGTTCCTCGCTCGCAGGGCAGCTATGGCTACACCTTC
.	TRBD1	TRBJ2-7	TRBV19	CASSGPGQGSYEQYF	TGTGCCAGTAGTGGGCCGGGACAGGGATCCTACGAGCAGTACTTC
few	.	TRBJ1-3	TRBV30	CAWDQNSGNTIYF	TGTGCCTGGGATCAGAACTCTGGAAACACCATATATTTT
few	TRBD1	TRBJ2-7	TRBV19	CASRDRASYEQYF	TGTGCCAGCAGGGACAGGGCATCCTACGAGCAGTACTTC
.	TRBD2	TRBJ2-1	TRBV7-3	CASSPTLAASSYNEQFF	TGTGCCAGCAGCCCGACCCTAGCGGCAAGCTCCTACAATGAGCAGTTCTTC
once	TRBD1	TRBJ2-3	TRBV5-4	CASSSYRGLSTDTQYF	TGTGCCAGCAGCTCTTACAGGGGATTGAGCACAGATACGCAGTATTTT
.	.	TRBJ1-3	TRBV4-1	CASSQLGTDTFGNTIYF	TGCGCCAGCAGCCAATTAGGAACAGATACCTTTGGAAACACCATATATTTT
.	.	TRBJ1-1	TRBV29-1	CSVEVQENTEAFF	TGCAGCGTTGAAGTACAGGAGAACACTGAAGCTTTCTTT
.	.	TRBJ2-7	TRBV19	CASSIGGVSYEQYF	TGTGCCAGTAGTATCGGTGGAGTCAGCTACGAGCAGTACTTC
.	.	TRBJ2-1	TRBV2	CASSGRDRGGEQFF	TGTGCCAGCAGTGGTCGGGATAGGGGGGGCGAGCAGTTCTTC
.	TRBD2	TRBJ2-3	TRBV7-3	CASSLTLAGGVDTQYF	TGTGCCAGCAGCTTAACCCTAGCGGGGGGAGTAGATACGCAGTATTTT
.	TRBD1	TRBJ2-7	TRBV5-1	CASSLGGTGTYEQYF	TGCGCCAGCAGCTTGGGGGGGACAGGGACCTACGAGCAGTACTTC
.	.	TRBJ1-2	TRBV7-8	CASSKDKNYGYTF	TGTGCCAGCAGCAAGGACAAAAACTATGGCTACACCTTC
.	.	TRBJ1-1	TRBV6-1	CASSDGENTEAFF	TGTGCCAGCAGTGACGGGGAGAACACTGAAGCTTTCTTT
.	TRBD1	TRBJ1-4	TRBV28	CASSVGQGGEKLFF	TGTGCCAGCAGTGTGGGACAGGGCGGTGAAAAACTGTTTTTT
once	.	TRBJ1-2	TRBV6-5	CASSYSAGSNYGYTF	TGTGCCAGCAGTTACTCTGCCGGGTCTAACTATGGCTACACCTTC
.	.	TRBJ1-6	TRBV12-5	CASGHGGIDSPLHF	TGTGCTAGTGGCCACGGGGGGATAGATTCACCCCTCCACTTT
.	.	TRBJ2-3	TRBV30	CAWSTETGDSLDTQYF	TGTGCCTGGAGTACCGAGACAGGAGATTCATTGGATACGCAGTATTTT
.	.	TRBJ1-1	TRBV5-1	CASSLAPDSMNTEAFF	TGCGCCAGCAGCCTGGCCCCGGACAGCATGAACACTGAAGCTTTCTTT
.	.	TRBJ2-4	TRBV7-7	CASSLRAGDIQYF	TGTGCTAGCAGCTTGAGGGCAGGGGACATTCAGTACTTC
.	TRBD2	TRBJ2-2	TRBV30	CAWGLAGGPNGELFF	TGTGCCTGGGGACTAGCGGGAGGGCCGAACGGGGAGCTGTTTTTT
.	.	TRBJ2-1	TRBV7-3	CASSLIAGNEQFF	TGTGCCAGCAGCTTAATCGCGGGAAATGAGCAGTTCTTC
.	.	TRBJ2-5	TRBV11-3	CASTLGRGKETQYF	TGTGCCAGCACCCTGGGGAGAGGGAAAGAGACCCAGTACTTC
.	.	TRBJ2-4	TRBV27	CASSSHSSDIQYF	TGTGCCAGCAGTTCCCACTCGTCGGACATTCAGTACTTC
once	.	TRBJ1-1	TRBV25-1	CASGPRDETEAFF	TGTGCCAGTGGCCCCCGGGATGAAACTGAAGCTTTCTTT
.	TRBD1	TRBJ2-7	TRBV15	CATSWEQGGVGEQYF	TGTGCCACCTCCTGGGAACAGGGGGGAGTCGGCGAGCAGTACTTC
.	TRBD1	TRBJ1-2	TRBV2	CASSPLQGASYGYTF	TGTGCCAGCAGCCCTTTACAGGGGGCAAGCTATGGCTACACCTTC
.	.	TRBJ1-2	TRBV11-2	CASSLGEAYGYTF	TGTGCCAGCAGCTTAGGCGAGGCCTATGGCTACACCTTC
few	.	TRBJ1-2	TRBV21-1	CASSTTTVNYGYTF	TGTGCCAGCAGCACTACGACAGTAAACTATGGCTACACCTTC
.	TRBD1	TRBJ2-7	TRBV6-6	CASSSHDRGGFYEQYF	TGTGCCAGCAGTTCCCACGACAGGGGGGGTTTCTACGAGCAGTACTTC
.	.	TRBJ1-2	TRBV5-1	CASSLGDTTYGYTF	TGCGCCAGCAGCTTGGGGGACACAACCTATGGCTACACCTTC